The T cell receptor beta chain described here comes from a study of shared clonotypes between healthy human individuals. In the study overall: Each donor's CD8 memory used one plate, CD8 naive two, each CD4 subset three.

Clones were read by immunoSEQ multiplex PCR, and TCRdb kept only the in-frame ones, dropping some. The sample comprises around 2,000,000 clones, 85% to 95% of which are singletons, and around 1.7% rests with the top ten. The germline gives CDR1 MNHEY, CDR2 SMNVEV (reference sequence). V lost 8 bases to trimming and J lost 0 bases, with 7 bases between them. The CDR3 is 12 residues long. CD45RO negativity and positive selection for CCR7 defined naive CD8 cells, a population that excluded terminally differentiated effector memory CD45RA+ cells. The chain is built from TRBV27 and TRBJ1-1; D uncertain. The source is a man between 18 and 35 years old in good health. Some clones in this sample may be carry-over from other donors' samples. Sequencing input: naive CD8+ T cells from PBMCs. DNA for the CDR3: TGTGCCAGCGGGGTTTTGAACACTGAAGCTTTCTTT. Translating it yields CASGVLNTEAFF.